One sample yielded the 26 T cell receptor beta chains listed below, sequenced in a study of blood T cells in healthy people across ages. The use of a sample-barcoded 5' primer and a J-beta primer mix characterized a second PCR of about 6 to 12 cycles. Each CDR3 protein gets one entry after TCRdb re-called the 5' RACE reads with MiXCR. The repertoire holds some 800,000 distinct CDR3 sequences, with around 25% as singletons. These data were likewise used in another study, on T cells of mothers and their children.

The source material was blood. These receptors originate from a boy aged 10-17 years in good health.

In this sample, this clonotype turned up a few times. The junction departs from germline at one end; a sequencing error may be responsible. Written as DNA, the CDR3 is TGTGCTAGCAGCTTAGGCCAGGGAAGGGCGCGGTATTTT. Protein sequence: CASSLGQGRARYF. The J gene is TRBJ2-3, the V gene TRBV7-7, with a possible D match to TRBD1 (5 bases). From germline, CDR1 is SSHAT and CDR2 FNYEAQ (reference sequence). The CDR3 is made up of 13 amino acids.

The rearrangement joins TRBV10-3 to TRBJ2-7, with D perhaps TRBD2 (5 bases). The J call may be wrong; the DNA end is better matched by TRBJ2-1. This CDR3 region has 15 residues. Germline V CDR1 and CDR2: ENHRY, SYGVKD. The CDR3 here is CAISESGEGYNEQFF. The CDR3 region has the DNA TGTGCCATCAGTGAGTCGGGAGAGGGTTACAATGAGCAGTTCTTC.

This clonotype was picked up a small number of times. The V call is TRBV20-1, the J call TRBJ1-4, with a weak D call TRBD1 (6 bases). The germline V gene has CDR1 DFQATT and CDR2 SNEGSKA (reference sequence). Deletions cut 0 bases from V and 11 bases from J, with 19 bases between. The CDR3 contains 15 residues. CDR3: CSARDMGQEGVKLFF. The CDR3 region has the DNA TGCAGTGCTAGAGATATGGGTCAGGAGGGGGTGAAACTGTTTTTT.

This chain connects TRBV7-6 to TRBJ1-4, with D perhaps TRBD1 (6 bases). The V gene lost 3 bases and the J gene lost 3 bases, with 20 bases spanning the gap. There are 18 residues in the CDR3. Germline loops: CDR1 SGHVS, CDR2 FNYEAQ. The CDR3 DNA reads TGTGCCAGCAGCTTTTCCGCGATTACGGACAGCCCTAATGAAAAACTGTTTTTT. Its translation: CASSFSAITDSPNEKLFF.

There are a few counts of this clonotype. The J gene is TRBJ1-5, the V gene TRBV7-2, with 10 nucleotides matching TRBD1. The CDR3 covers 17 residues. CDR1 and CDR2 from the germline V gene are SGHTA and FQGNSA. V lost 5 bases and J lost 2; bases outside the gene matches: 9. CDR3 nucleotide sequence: TGTGCCAGCAGCCCTGAGGGGGGGACAGGGGGCAATCAGCCCCAGCATTTT. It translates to CASSPEGGTGGNQPQHF.

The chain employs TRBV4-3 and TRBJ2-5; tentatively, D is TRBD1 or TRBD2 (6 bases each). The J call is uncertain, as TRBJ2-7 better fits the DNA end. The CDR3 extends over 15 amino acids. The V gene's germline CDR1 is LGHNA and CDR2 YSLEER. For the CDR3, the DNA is TGCGCCAGCAGCCAGCACGGGGGCGGGATCTACGAGCAGTACTTC. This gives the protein CASSQHGGGIYEQYF.

The CDR3 coding sequence is TGCGCCAGCAGCCAAGATTTCATGGAGACCTACCAAGAGACCCAGTACTTC. It translates to CASSQDFMETYQETQYF. This chain connects TRBV4-1 to TRBJ2-5, with D unclear. The CDR3 consists of 17 residues. CDR1 and CDR2 from the germline V gene are MGHRA and YSYEKL. V shed 0 bases and J shed 0 bases, with 14 bases lying between them.

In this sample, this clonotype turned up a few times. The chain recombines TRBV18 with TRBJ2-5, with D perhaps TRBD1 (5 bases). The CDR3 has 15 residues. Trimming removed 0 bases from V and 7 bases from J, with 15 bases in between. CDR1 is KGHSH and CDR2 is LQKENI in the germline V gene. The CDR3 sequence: CASSPPIQERWTQYF. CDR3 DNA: TGTGCCAGCTCACCACCGATACAGGAGAGATGGACCCAGTACTTC.

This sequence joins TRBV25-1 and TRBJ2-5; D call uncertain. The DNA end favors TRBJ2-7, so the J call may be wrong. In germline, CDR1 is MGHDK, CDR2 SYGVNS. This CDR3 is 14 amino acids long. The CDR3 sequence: CASSEYDLSYEQYF. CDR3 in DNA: TGTGCCAGCAGTGAATACGACCTTTCCTACGAGCAGTACTTC.

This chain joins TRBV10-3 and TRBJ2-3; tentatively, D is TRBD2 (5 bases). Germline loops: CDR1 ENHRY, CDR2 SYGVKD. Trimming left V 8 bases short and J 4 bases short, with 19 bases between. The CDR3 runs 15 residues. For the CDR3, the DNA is TGTGCCATCTCAGGAGGTTCACTAGGTCCAGATACGCAGTATTTT. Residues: CAISGGSLGPDTQYF.

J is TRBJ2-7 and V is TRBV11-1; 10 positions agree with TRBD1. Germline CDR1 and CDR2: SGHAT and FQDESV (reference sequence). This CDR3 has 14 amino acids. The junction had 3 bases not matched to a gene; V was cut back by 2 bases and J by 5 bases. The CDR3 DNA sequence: TGTGCCAGCAGCTTATGGGACAGGGGTAACGAGCAGTACTTC. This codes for CASSLWDRGNEQYF.

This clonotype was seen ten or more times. The CDR3 loop is CASSQGTGLSYEQYF. The CDR3 DNA sequence: TGCGCCAGCAGCCAAGGGACAGGGCTTTCCTACGAGCAGTACTTC. The chain recombines TRBV4-3 with TRBJ2-7; 8 positions agree with TRBD1. Per the germline V gene, CDR1 is LGHNA and CDR2 is YSLEER. The CDR3 length is 15 residues. After removal of 1 base from V and 1 base from J, the junction contained 3 bases not matched to a gene.

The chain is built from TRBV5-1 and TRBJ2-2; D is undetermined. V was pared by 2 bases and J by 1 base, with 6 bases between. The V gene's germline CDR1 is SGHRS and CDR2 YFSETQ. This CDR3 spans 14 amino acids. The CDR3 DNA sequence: TGCGCCAGCAGCTTCGGCCTGAACACCGGGGAGCTGTTTTTT. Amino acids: CASSFGLNTGELFF.

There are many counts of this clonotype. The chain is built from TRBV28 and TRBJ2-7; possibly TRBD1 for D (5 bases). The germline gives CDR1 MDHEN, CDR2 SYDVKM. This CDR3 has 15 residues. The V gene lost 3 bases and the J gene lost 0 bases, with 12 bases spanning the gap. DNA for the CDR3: TGTGCCAGCAGTTTTTCTTTCAGGGCCTCCTACGAGCAGTACTTC. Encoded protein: CASSFSFRASYEQYF. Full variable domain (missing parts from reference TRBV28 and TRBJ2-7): DVKVTQSSRYLVKRTGEKVFLECVQDMDHENMFWYRQDPGLGLRLIYFSYDVKMKEKGDIPEGYSVSREKKERFSLILESASTNQTSMYLCASSFSFRASYEQYFGPGTRLTVT.

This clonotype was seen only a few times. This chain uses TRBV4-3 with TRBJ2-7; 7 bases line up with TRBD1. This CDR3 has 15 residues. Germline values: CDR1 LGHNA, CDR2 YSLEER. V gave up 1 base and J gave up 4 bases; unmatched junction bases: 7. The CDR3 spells CASSQGRDSQYEQYF. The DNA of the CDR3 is TGCGCCAGCAGCCAAGGTCGGGACAGCCAATACGAGCAGTACTTC.

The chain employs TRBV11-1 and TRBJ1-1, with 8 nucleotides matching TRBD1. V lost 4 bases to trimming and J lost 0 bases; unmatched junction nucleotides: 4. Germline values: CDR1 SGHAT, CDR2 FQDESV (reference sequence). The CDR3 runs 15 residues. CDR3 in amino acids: CASSSWTGLNTEAFF. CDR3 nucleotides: TGTGCCAGCAGCTCGTGGACAGGGCTGAACACTGAAGCTTTCTTT.

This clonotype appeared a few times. CDR3 DNA: TGTGCCAGCAGCGAGACCGCCAACGTCCTGACTTTC. Its protein is CASSETANVLTF. The chain uses TRBV9 and TRBJ2-6, with D unclear. Germline V gene sequence: CDR1 SGDLS, CDR2 YYNGEE. The length of the CDR3 is 12 residues. V was pared by 3 bases and J by 7 bases, with 5 bases between.

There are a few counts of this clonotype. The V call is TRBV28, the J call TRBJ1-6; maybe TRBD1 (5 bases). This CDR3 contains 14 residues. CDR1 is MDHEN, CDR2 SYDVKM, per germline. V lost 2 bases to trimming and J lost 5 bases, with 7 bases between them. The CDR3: CASSLRQNNSPLHF. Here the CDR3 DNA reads TGTGCCAGCAGTTTAAGACAGAATAATTCACCCCTCCACTTT.

In DNA, the CDR3 is TGTGCCAGCAGTCCCCTCCCGGACCTCCTGTACCAAGAGACCCAGTACTTC. It specifies CASSPLPDLLYQETQYF. The J gene is TRBJ2-5, the V gene TRBV7-9, with D unresolved. The CDR3 contains 17 residues. Per germline, CDR1 SEHNR and CDR2 FQNEAQ (reference sequence). V was clipped by 6 bases and J by 0 bases, with 20 bases between them.

The CDR3 DNA reads TGTGCCAGCAGAACTACCAGGGGTTCAACTAATGAAAAACTGTTTTTT. Its protein product is CASRTTRGSTNEKLFF. V usage is TRBV28 and J usage is TRBJ1-4; possibly TRBD1 for D (6 bases). This CDR3 is built from 16 residues. V was trimmed by 6 bases and J by 0 bases, leaving 14 bases between them. Germline-derived CDR1 and CDR2 are MDHEN and SYDVKM. The full variable domain, its missing parts supplied by reference TRBV28 and TRBJ1-4, is DVKVTQSSRYLVKRTGEKVFLECVQDMDHENMFWYRQDPGLGLRLIYFSYDVKMKEKGDIPEGYSVSREKKERFSLILESASTNQTSMYLCASRTTRGSTNEKLFFGSGTQLSVL.

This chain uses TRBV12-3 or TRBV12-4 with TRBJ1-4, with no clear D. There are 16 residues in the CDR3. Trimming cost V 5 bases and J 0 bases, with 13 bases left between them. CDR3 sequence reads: CASSPVPPATNEKLFF. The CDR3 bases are TGTGCCAGCAGTCCTGTCCCACCGGCAACTAATGAAAAACTGTTTTTT.

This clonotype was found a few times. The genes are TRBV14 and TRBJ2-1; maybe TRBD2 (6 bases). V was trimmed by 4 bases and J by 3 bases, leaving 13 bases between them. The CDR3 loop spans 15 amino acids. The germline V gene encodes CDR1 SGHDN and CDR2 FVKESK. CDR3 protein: CASSPGGSLYNEQFF. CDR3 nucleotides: TGTGCCAGCAGCCCCGGGGGAAGCCTCTACAATGAGCAGTTCTTC.

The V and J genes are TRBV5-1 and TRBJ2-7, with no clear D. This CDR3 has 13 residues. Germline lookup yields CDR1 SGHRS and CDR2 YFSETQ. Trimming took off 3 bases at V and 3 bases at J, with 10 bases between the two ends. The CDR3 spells CASSSPPFYEQYF. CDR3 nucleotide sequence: TGCGCCAGCAGCTCGCCCCCATTCTACGAGCAGTACTTC. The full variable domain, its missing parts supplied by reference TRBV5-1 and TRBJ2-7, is KAGVTQTPRYLIKTRGQQVTLSCSPISGHRSVSWYQQTPGQGLQFLFEYFSETQRNKGNFPGRFSGRQFSNSRSEMNVSTLELGDSALYLCASSSPPFYEQYFGPGTRLTVT.

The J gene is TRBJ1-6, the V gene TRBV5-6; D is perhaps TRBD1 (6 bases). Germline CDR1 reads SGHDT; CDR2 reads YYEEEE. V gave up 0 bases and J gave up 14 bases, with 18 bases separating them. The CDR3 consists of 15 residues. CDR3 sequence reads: CASSLAGDKGDSLHF. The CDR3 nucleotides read TGTGCCAGCAGCTTGGCGGGGGACAAGGGGGATTCCCTCCACTTT.

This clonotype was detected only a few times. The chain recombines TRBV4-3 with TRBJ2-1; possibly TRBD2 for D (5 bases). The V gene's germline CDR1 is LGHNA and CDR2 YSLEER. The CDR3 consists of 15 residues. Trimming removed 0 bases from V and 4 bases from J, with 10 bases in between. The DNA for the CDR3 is TGCGCCAGCAGCCAAGAGTGGACTCATTACAATGAGCAGTTCTTC. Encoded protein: CASSQEWTHYNEQFF.

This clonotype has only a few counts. The CDR3 protein is CASQLGRGLLETQYF. In DNA form, the CDR3 reads TGTGCCAGCCAGTTAGGCCGAGGGTTGTTAGAGACCCAGTACTTC. The genes are TRBV7-2 and TRBJ2-5; maybe TRBD2 (5 bases). The germline V and J ends were trimmed by 8 bases and 4 bases, with 20 bases remaining between them. Germline loops: CDR1 SGHTA, CDR2 FQGNSA. CDR3 length equals 15 residues.